The rows below give T cell receptor beta chains drawn from one sample of a study of cytomegalovirus exposure and HLA in healthy donors. Profiling relied on immunoSEQ multiplex PCR, and the TCRdb table lists in-frame clones only, not all of them. The sample holds about 150,000 clones, less than 80% seen once. Sequencing was done on a sample of PBMCs. All receptors come from a man under 40 in good health and CMV-seronegative. CDR3s include the opening cysteine and the closing phenylalanine or tryptophan. The order of the fields is D gene, clone size, J gene, V gene, CDR3 DNA, CDR3 protein. The D gene is left open where the match is weak. Some rows mark clone size as missing; the rest say once, few, many or name a class of expanded clone.

TRBD1	few	TRBJ1-1	TRBV7-3	TGTGCCAGCAGCCCGGGACAGGGGAACACTGAAGCTTTCTTT	CASSPGQGNTEAFF
TRBD1	NA	TRBJ2-7	TRBV13	TGTGCCAGCAGCCTATCCGGGACAGGGTCCTACGAGCAGTACTTC	CASSLSGTGSYEQYF
TRBD1	NA	TRBJ2-3	TRBV7-9	TGTGCCAGCAGCCCGACAGGGCCCTGGACAGATACGCAGTATTTT	CASSPTGPWTDTQYF
NA	NA	TRBJ2-7	TRBV7-9	TGTGCCAGCAGCCCTGAGCCCCCATCCTCCCGGGGGAGCGAGCAGTACTTC	CASSPEPPSSRGSEQYF
NA	NA	TRBJ2-7	TRBV7-6	TGTGCCAGCAGCTTAGCTGGGTCTTGGGGAGGCCGGTCCTACGAGCAGTACTTC	CASSLAGSWGGRSYEQYF
NA	NA	TRBJ1-1	TRBV5-6	TGTGCCAGCAGCTTACAGGGTAACACTGAAGCTTTCTTT	CASSLQGNTEAFF
TRBD2	NA	TRBJ2-3	TRBV7-9	TGTGCCAGCAGGGTAGGGACTAGCGGTTCGAATACGCAGTATTTT	CASRVGTSGSNTQYF
TRBD1	few	TRBJ2-2	TRBV6-5	TGTGCCAGCAGTTACCCCGGGACAGGGAACGGGGAGCTGTTTTTT	CASSYPGTGNGELFF
TRBD2	NA	TRBJ2-3	TRBV6-5	TGTGCCAGCAGTTACTCGGGCGGGGGGGTAGCAGATACGCAGTATTTT	CASSYSGGGVADTQYF
NA	NA	TRBJ2-6	TRBV15	TGTGCCACCAGCAGAGATCTCCCGGGGGCCAACGTCCTGACTTTC	CATSRDLPGANVLTF
NA	NA	TRBJ1-1	TRBV18	TGTGCCAGCTCACCACTGGCTGGACAGTTGAACACTGAAGCTTTCTTT	CASSPLAGQLNTEAFF
NA	NA	TRBJ1-4	TRBV5-4	TGTGCCAGCAGCTTGGCAGGTGAAAAACTGTTTTTT	CASSLAGEKLFF
TRBD1	NA	TRBJ2-3	TRBV11-2	TGTGCCAGCAGCCCACAGGGGATCACAGATACGCAGTATTTT	CASSPQGITDTQYF
NA	once	TRBJ1-5	TRBV15	TGTGCCACCAGCAGAGGAGGGAGCAATCAGCCCCAGCATTTT	CATSRGGSNQPQHF
TRBD1	NA	TRBJ2-1	TRBV28	TGTGCCAGCACGTCCGACAGGGAACCCCACAATGAGCAGTTCTTC	CASTSDREPHNEQFF
NA	NA	TRBJ1-2	TRBV7-9	TGTGCCAGCAGCTTAGGACAAAACTATGGCTACACCTTC	CASSLGQNYGYTF
TRBD1	NA	TRBJ2-7	TRBV7-2	TGTGCCAGCAGCTTAGCCGGGACAGGGGACTACGAGCAGTACTTC	CASSLAGTGDYEQYF
TRBD1	NA	TRBJ2-5	TRBV7-9	TGTGCCAGCAGCTTAGGAGACAGGGGATATCAAGAGACCCAGTACTTC	CASSLGDRGYQETQYF
TRBD2	NA	TRBJ2-7	TRBV6-1	TGTGCCAGCAAACCAGCGGGGGGCTACGAGCAGTACTTC	CASKPAGGYEQYF
NA	NA	TRBJ2-1	TRBV2	TGTGCCAGCAGGGGGCGGACAGCGGTTGATGAGCAGTTCTTC	CASRGRTAVDEQFF
NA	NA	TRBJ1-2	TRBV9	TGTGCCAGCAGCTCCTCGGGGTCGGCCTATGGCTACACCTTC	CASSSSGSAYGYTF
TRBD1	NA	TRBJ2-7	TRBV6-5	TGTGCCAGCAGCTCAGGGGGCGCCTCCTACGAGCAGTACTTC	CASSSGGASYEQYF
TRBD1	NA	TRBJ2-7	TRBV28	TGTGCCAGCAGTTCAGGGACAGGGTCCTACGAGCAGTACTTC	CASSSGTGSYEQYF
TRBD2	NA	TRBJ2-7	TRBV5-8	TGTGCCAGCAGCGGGGGGGAATACGAGCAGTACTTC	CASSGGEYEQYF
NA	NA	TRBJ2-7	TRBV10-3	TGTGCCATCACTCCTCAGGGGATTGGGTACGAGCAGTACTTC	CAITPQGIGYEQYF
TRBD1	NA	TRBJ1-2	TRBV28	TGTGCCAGCAGATCCGGGACAGGGGGCGCAGGGTATGGCTACACCTTC	CASRSGTGGAGYGYTF
NA	NA	TRBJ1-4	TRBV4-3	TGCGCCAGCAGCCAAGATCCGGGAGGAACTAATGAAAAACTGTTTTTT	CASSQDPGGTNEKLFF
TRBD2	few	TRBJ2-7	TRBV4-2	TGTGCCAGCAGCCCGGGACTAGCGGGGGCCTACGAGCAGTACTTC	CASSPGLAGAYEQYF
TRBD1	NA	TRBJ2-5	TRBV15	TGTGCCACCAGCAGAGGCAACAGGGGGGAGACCCAGTACTTC	CATSRGNRGETQYF
TRBD1	few	TRBJ2-1	TRBV5-1	TGCGCCAGCAGCTTGGGGGACAGGATGAGCCACAATGAGCAGTTCTTC	CASSLGDRMSHNEQFF
TRBD2	once	TRBJ2-7	TRBV6-1	TGTGCCAGCAGTGAAACAATAGCGGGGGGCTACGAGCAGTACTTC	CASSETIAGGYEQYF
TRBD1	NA	TRBJ1-4	TRBV23-1	TGCGCCAGCGGAAGGGACAGGGGTTGTAATGCTAATGAAAAACTGTTTTTT	CASGRDRGCNANEKLFF